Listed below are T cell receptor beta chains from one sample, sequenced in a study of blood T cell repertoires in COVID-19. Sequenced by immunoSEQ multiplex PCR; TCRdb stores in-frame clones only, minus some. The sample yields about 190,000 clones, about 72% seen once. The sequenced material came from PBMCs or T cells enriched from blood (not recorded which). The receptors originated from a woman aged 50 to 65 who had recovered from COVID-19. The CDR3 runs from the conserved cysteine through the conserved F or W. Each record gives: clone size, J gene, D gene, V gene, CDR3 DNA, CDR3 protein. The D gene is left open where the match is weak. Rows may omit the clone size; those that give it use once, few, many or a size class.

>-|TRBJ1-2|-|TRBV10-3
TGTGCCACGGTGCGAGGCAGTAACTATGGCTACACCTTC
CATVRGSNYGYTF
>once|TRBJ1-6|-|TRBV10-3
TGTGCCATCAGTGAGTCAAGAGGTCAGGGTAATTCACCCCTCCACTTT
CAISESRGQGNSPLHF
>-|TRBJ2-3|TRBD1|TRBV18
TGTGCCAGCTCACCGGACAGGGCGAGCACAGATACGCAGTATTTT
CASSPDRASTDTQYF
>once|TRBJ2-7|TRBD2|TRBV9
TGTGCCAGCAGCTTAGGACTAGGATACGAGCAGTACTTC
CASSLGLGYEQYF
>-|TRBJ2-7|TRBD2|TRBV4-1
TGCGCCAGCAGCCAAGTCGGGGGAAAGCGGGACCACGAGCAGTACTTC
CASSQVGGKRDHEQYF
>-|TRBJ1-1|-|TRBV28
TGTGCCAGCATCATCGGGGGGGGGCAGAGCACTGAAGCTTTCTTT
CASIIGGGQSTEAFF
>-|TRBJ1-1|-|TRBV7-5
TGTGCCAGAAGCCCCGGGAGGAGGTTGAACACTGAAGCTTTCTTT
CARSPGRRLNTEAFF
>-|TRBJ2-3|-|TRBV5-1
TGCGCCAGCAGCTTGCAACCCATAGGGGGTCGAGGCACAGATACGCAGTATTTT
CASSLQPIGGRGTDTQYF
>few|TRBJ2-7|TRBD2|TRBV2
TGTGCCAGCAGGACTAGCAGTAGTTACGAGCAGTACTTC
CASRTSSSYEQYF
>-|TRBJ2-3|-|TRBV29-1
TGCAGCATGGGGCCGACAGATACGCAGTATTTT
CSMGPTDTQYF
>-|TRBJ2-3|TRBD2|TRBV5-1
TGCGCCAGCAGCTTTAATGCTCTAGCGGGAGATACGCAGTATTTT
CASSFNALAGDTQYF
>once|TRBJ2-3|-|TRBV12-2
TGTGCAAGTCGCCCGCCATCCCCTGGCGGACATAGCACAGATACGCAGTATTTT
CASRPPSPGGHSTDTQYF
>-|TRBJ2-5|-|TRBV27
TGTGCCAGCAGTTTACCCCGGGACACCAAGTACCAAGAGACCCAGTACTTC
CASSLPRDTKYQETQYF
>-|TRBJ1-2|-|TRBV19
TGTGCCACCATGGCCGGGAGCCTATCCTATGGCTACACCTTC
CATMAGSLSYGYTF
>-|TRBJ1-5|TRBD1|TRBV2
TGTGCCAGCAGTGCACAGGGGGGAGTAGTTCAGCCCCAGCATTTT
CASSAQGGVVQPQHF
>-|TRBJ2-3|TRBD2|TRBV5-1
TGCGCCAGCAGCCCCCGGGGAGCGGGAGGGATAGATACGCAGTATTTT
CASSPRGAGGIDTQYF
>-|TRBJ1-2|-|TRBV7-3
TGTGCCAGCAGCCACCAGACGGGAGGGGCCGGACAGCACTATGGCTACACCTTC
CASSHQTGGAGQHYGYTF
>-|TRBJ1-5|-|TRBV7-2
TGTGCCAGCAGCCCCCAAGCAGGCGCCGGCCAGCCCCAGCATTTT
CASSPQAGAGQPQHF
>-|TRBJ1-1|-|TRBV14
TGTGCCAGCAGCCAACAAGGGGGCACTGAAGCTTTCTTT
CASSQQGGTEAFF
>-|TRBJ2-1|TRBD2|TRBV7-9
TGTGCCAGCAGCTCCCGCGGGAGATCGGCTGGTAATGAGCAGTTCTTC
CASSSRGRSAGNEQFF
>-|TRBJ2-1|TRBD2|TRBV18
TGTGCCAGCTCATCGCGCCCTCAGAGCGGGGCCGGTTGGGGAAATGAGCAGTTCTTC
CASSSRPQSGAGWGNEQFF
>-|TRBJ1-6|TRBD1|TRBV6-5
TGTGCCAGCAGTTTGACAGGGGGCCGACTTAATTCACCCCTCCACTTT
CASSLTGGRLNSPLHF
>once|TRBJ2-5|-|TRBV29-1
TGCAGCGTTGATCTACCGGGGGTACAAGAGACCCAGTACTTC
CSVDLPGVQETQYF
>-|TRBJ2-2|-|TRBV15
TGTGCCACCAGCAGAGAACTTTTCTCCTCGAACACCGGGGAGCTGTTTTTT
CATSRELFSSNTGELFF
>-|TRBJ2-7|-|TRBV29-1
TGCAGCGTTACGGGCGGGACCGCGGCCTACGAGCAGTACTTC
CSVTGGTAAYEQYF
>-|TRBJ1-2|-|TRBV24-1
TGTGCCACCAGTGAGCCAAGGGAGGGGAGAATGAGGGCCTTTAACTATGGCTACACCTTC
CATSEPREGRMRAFNYGYTF
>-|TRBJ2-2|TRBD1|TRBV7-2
TGTGCCAGCAGCTTAGCCCCCCAGGGGGCGCGAACCGGGGAGCTGTTTTTT
CASSLAPQGARTGELFF
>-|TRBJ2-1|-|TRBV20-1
TGCAGAGCAGGGTCCGGGAATGAGCAGTTCTTC
CRAGSGNEQFF
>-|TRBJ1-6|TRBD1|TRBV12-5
TGTGCTAGTGGTTTGGGACAGGGTCTGGATTGTTCACCCCTCCACTTT
CASGLGQGLDCSPLHF
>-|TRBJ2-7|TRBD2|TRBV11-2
TGTGCCAGCAGCTTAGATCAGAGCCAGCGAGCGGGGGAGCAGTACTTC
CASSLDQSQRAGEQYF
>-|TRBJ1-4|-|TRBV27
TGTGCCAGCAGTTTATTGGGGAGAGGGTATGAAAAACTGTTTTTT
CASSLLGRGYEKLFF
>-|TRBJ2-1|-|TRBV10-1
TGCGCCAGCAGCTCCCAGGGGATAGGTGAGCAGTTCTTC
CASSSQGIGEQFF
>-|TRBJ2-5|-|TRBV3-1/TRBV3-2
TGTGCCAGCAGCCAAGGGTCGGGTGGCAGTACGTACCAAGAGACCCAGTACTTC
CASSQGSGGSTYQETQYF
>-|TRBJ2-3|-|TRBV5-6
TGTGCCAGCATCCAGAGCACAGATACGCAGTATTTT
CASIQSTDTQYF
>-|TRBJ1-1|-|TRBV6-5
TGTGCCAGCAGTCTAGAGATGAACACTGAAGCTTTCTTT
CASSLEMNTEAFF
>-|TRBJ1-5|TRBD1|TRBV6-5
TGTGCCAGCAGTTACTCGAGACAGGGGATTTATCAGCCCCAGCATTTT
CASSYSRQGIYQPQHF
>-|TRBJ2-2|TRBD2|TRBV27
TGTGCCAGCAGTTTCCCTGCAGGTAGCGGGAGGGCAACCGGGGAGCTGTTTTTT
CASSFPAGSGRATGELFF
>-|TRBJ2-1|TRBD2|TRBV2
TGTGCCAGCGTTACGGCTAGCGGGATCCCATACAATGAGCAGTTCTTC
CASVTASGIPYNEQFF
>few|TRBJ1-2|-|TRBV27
TGTGCCAGCAGTCCGACCTCGGGGTACTATGGCTACACCTTC
CASSPTSGYYGYTF
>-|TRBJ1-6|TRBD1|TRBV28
TGTGCCAGCAGTTTATGGGGGACAGGGAGCTCCTATAATTCACCCCTCCACTTT
CASSLWGTGSSYNSPLHF
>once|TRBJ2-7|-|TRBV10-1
TGCGCCAGCAGTGAAACGGGAGTGCCCTACGAGCAGTACTTC
CASSETGVPYEQYF
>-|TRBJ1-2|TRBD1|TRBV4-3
TGCGCCAGCAGCCGGGACAGGGCTAACTATGGCTACACCTTC
CASSRDRANYGYTF
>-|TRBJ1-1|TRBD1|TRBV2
TGTGCCAGCAGTGAGGACAGGGGGGGGAACACTGAAGCTTTCTTT
CASSEDRGGNTEAFF
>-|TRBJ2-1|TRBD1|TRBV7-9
TGTGCCAGCAGCCGGGACAGGGTCAACTACAATGAGCAGTTCTTC
CASSRDRVNYNEQFF
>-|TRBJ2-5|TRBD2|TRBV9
TGTGCCAGCAGCGTAGTCCCTAGCGGGACCAAAGAGACCCAGTACTTC
CASSVVPSGTKETQYF
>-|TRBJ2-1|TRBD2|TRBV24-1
TGTGCCACCAGTCTAGCGGGAGGGTACAATGAGCAGTTCTTC
CATSLAGGYNEQFF
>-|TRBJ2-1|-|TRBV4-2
TGTGCCAGCAGCCAAGAGAACTTTCTCTCCTACAATGAGCAGTTCTTC
CASSQENFLSYNEQFF
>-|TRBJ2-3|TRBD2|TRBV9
TGTGCCAGCAGCGTAACTAGCGGGGACACAGATACGCAGTATTTT
CASSVTSGDTDTQYF